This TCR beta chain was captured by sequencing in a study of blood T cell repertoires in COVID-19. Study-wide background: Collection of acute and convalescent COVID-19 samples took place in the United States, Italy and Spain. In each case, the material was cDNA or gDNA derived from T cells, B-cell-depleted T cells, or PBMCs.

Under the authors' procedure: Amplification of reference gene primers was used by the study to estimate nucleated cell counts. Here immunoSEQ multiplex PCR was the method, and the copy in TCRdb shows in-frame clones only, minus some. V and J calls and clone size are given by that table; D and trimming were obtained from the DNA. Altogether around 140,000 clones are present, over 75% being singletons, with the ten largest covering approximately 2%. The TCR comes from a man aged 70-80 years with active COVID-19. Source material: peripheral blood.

CDR3 amino acids: CASSLRRGNSPLHF. CDR3 DNA sequence: TGTGCCAGCAGCCTCCGACGGGGTAATTCACCCCTCCACTTT. The J gene is TRBJ1-6, the V gene TRBV7-2; D call uncertain. V was cut by 5 bases and J by 6 bases, with 11 bases left in between. CDR3 length equals 14 residues. The germline V gene has CDR1 SGHTA and CDR2 FQGNSA.